The rows below give T cell receptor beta chains drawn from one sample of a study of T-cell memory formation after mild COVID-19. TCRdb reprocessed the 5' RACE reads via MiXCR and lists one record per CDR3 protein. The sample has 350,000 to 450,000 distinct CDR3 sequences, roughly 24% seen once. Sequenced input: PBMCs or a T cell subset sorted from them (not recorded which). Every receptor here comes from an adult woman who had mild COVID-19 (a few samples of this study predate the infection). Cell type and time point are not known. Each CDR3 is given with its conserved first and last residue. D genes are given only for firm matches. A row's size may be missing; if present it is once, few, many or a size class.

v_call	j_call	clone_size	d_call	cdr3_nt	cdr3_aa
TRBV12-3/TRBV12-4	TRBJ1-2	-	-	TGTGCCAGCAGTCAACCGGGCGGCGGGGGCTACACCTTC	CASSQPGGGGYTF
TRBV5-1	TRBJ2-3	-	TRBD1	TGCGCCAGCAGCTTTAACAGGGGCGCAGATACGCAGTATTTT	CASSFNRGADTQYF
TRBV29-1	TRBJ2-1	few	-	TGCAGCGCCCTACGGGGCCTAGCTGGCAATGAGCAGTTCTTC	CSALRGLAGNEQFF
TRBV9	TRBJ2-7	-	TRBD2	TGTGCCAGCAGCTTCTCAGCGGGGCCGTCGTTCGAGCAGTACTTC	CASSFSAGPSFEQYF
TRBV7-3	TRBJ1-1	-	-	TGTGCCAGCAGCTTACAGCTCCTAACAGGGAAGACTGAAGCTTTCTTT	CASSLQLLTGKTEAFF
TRBV12-3/TRBV12-4	TRBJ2-1	few	TRBD2	TGTGCCAGCAGTTTGCGGGAGAGCTCCTACAATGAGCAGTTCTTC	CASSLRESSYNEQFF
TRBV30	TRBJ1-1	-	-	TGTGCCTGGAGTGGGCGCCCGAACCTGAACACTGAAGCTTTCTTT	CAWSGRPNLNTEAFF
TRBV3-1	TRBJ2-3	few	TRBD1	TGTGCCAGCAGCCAAGTCTCCACAGGGGATGATACGCAGTATTTT	CASSQVSTGDDTQYF
TRBV24-1	TRBJ2-3	-	TRBD2	TGTGCCAGCTCCGGGACTAGCGGCCCAGATACGCAGTATTTT	CASSGTSGPDTQYF
TRBV7-3	TRBJ2-3	-	-	TGTGCCAGCAGCTCCATCGGAGATACGCAGTATTTT	CASSSIGDTQYF
TRBV5-5	TRBJ2-6	few	-	TGTGCCAGCAGCTTGAGAACAGAGAGCTCTGGGGCCAACGTCCTGACTTTC	CASSLRTESSGANVLTF
TRBV5-1	TRBJ2-7	-	TRBD2	TGCGCCAGCAGCTTATCTCTAGCGGGGGAACTCCCCTACGAGCAGTACTTC	CASSLSLAGELPYEQYF
TRBV20-1	TRBJ1-5	-	TRBD1	TGCAGTGCTACACCCGACAGGGATAGCAATCAGCCCCAGCATTTT	CSATPDRDSNQPQHF
TRBV11-2	TRBJ2-7	-	-	TGTGCCAGCAGCTTAGATCCGGAAACCTCCTACGAGCAGTACTTC	CASSLDPETSYEQYF
TRBV24-1	TRBJ2-1	few	-	TGTGCCACCAGTGGCCTACTAGCACTTGAGCAGTTCTTC	CATSGLLALEQFF
TRBV7-2	TRBJ2-3	few	-	TGTGCCAGCAGCTTTGGTGGGAGAGGAGGGGGAGATACGCAGTATTTT	CASSFGGRGGGDTQYF
TRBV5-1	TRBJ1-4	few	-	TGCGCCAGCAGCTTGGTGGGACGCTCAGATGAAAAACTGTTTTTT	CASSLVGRSDEKLFF
TRBV9	TRBJ1-2	-	TRBD1	TGTGCCAGTGGACAGGGAAACTATGGCTACACCTTC	CASGQGNYGYTF
TRBV29-1	TRBJ2-7	-	-	TGCAGCGTTGGTCGGGACAACTACGAGCAGTACTTC	CSVGRDNYEQYF
TRBV4-3	TRBJ1-1	few	-	TGCGCCAGCAGCCAAGGGGGGAGAGCTAGGAACACTGAAGCTTTCTTT	CASSQGGRARNTEAFF